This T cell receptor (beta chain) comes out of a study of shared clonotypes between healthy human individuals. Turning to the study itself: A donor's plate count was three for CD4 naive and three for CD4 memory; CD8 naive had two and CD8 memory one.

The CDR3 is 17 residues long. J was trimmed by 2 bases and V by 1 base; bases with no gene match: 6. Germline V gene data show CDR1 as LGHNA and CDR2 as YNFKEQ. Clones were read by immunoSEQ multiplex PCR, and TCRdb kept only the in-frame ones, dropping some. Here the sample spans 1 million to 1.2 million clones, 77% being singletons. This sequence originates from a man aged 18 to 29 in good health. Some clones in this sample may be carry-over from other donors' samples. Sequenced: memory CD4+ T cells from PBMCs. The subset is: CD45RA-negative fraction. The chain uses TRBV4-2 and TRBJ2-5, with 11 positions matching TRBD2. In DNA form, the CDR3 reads TGTGCCAGCAGCCAAGGTCTAGCGGGAGGCCCACAAGAGACCCAGTACTTC. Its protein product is CASSQGLAGGPQETQYF.